The clone carrying this TCR beta chain was recorded only once. Its target is unknown. The source of the sample is a study of CD8 T cells in Susac syndrome. Reverse transcription used about 0.5 to 1 ug RNA and random hexamers. TCRdb passed the immunoSEQ multiplex PCR reads through MiXCR, listing each CDR3 protein once. The data hold about 180,000 distinct CDR3 sequences, with around 94% observed a single time. Study-level results: In Susac patients, clonal expansion was not detected in CD4+ cells.

The J segment lost 0 bases and the V segment lost 7 bases, leaving 6 bases of the junction unmatched. Germline V lookup: CDR1 DFQATT, CDR2 SNEGSKA (reference sequence). This CDR3 has 14 amino acids. Sample: CD4+ T cells from PBMCs. The chain combines TRBV20-1 with TRBJ2-1; the match to TRBD1 covers 7 bases. The sequence was obtained from a human donor with Susac syndrome. The chain's CDR3 is CSVPDRFSYNEQFF. The CDR3 DNA is TGCAGTGTCCCGGACAGGTTCTCCTACAATGAGCAGTTCTTC.